This T cell receptor (beta chain) was retrieved from a study of cytomegalovirus exposure and HLA in healthy donors. The donors belonged to the approximately 120-subject validation cohort, separate from the 666-subject first cohort. Assay used: immunoSEQ multiplex PCR; TCRdb lists only in-frame clones, some missing. This table has 130,000 to 150,000 clones, around 88% appearing once. V was clipped by 4 bases and J by 6 bases; unmatched bases: 13. Germline loops: CDR1 MGHDK, CDR2 SYGVNS. The CDR3 totals 16 residues. This rearrangement joins TRBV25-1 to TRBJ1-1, with TRBD1 identical over 8 bases. The sample was PBMCs. This TCR was sampled from a woman aged 18-30 years in good health and CMV-seropositive. The CDR3 DNA sequence: TGTGCCAGCAGTGCAGCCAACCCCGGACAGGGCGCTGAAGCTTTCTTT. It codes for CASSAANPGQGAEAFF.